A selection of T cell receptor beta chains follows, all from one sample in a study of T cell repertoires in ileal Crohn's disease. Here immunoSEQ multiplex PCR was the method, and the copy in TCRdb shows in-frame clones only, minus some. The repertoire holds some 4,500 clones, with just under 75% as singletons. The specimen sequenced was ileal tissue. The receptors shown here come from an adult with Crohn's disease. Both conserved end residues are part of each CDR3. Clone size, where shown, is once, few, many, or a class for clones that have expanded.

-	TRBV11-2	TRBJ2-7	CASSLARLAGGLYEQYF
-	TRBV30	TRBJ2-7	CAWTKPGRDEQYF
-	TRBV4-1	TRBJ1-2	CASRPGQGIGGYTF
-	TRBV27	TRBJ1-5	CASRPTPDRNQPQHF
-	TRBV10-2	TRBJ2-1	CASSQTSPRSYNEQFF
few	TRBV5-1	TRBJ1-2	CASSQYGDSNYGYTF
-	TRBV18	TRBJ1-5	CASSPGDQPQHF
-	TRBV2	TRBJ2-3	CASIPGQPLRDTQYF
-	TRBV5-1	TRBJ2-6	CASSLGLAGLRSGANVLTF
-	TRBV30	TRBJ1-4	CAWSVGGGTTNEKLFF
-	TRBV7-9	TRBJ1-5	CASSFGQGLDQPQHF
-	TRBV5-1	-	CASSLGQGWDEQFF
-	TRBV5-6	TRBJ2-5	CASSVKPGKETQYF
few	TRBV29-1	TRBJ2-3	CSVDRAGTDTQYF
-	TRBV6-4	TRBJ2-3	CASSDSGLLTDTQYF
-	TRBV5-6	TRBJ1-1	CASSPRQGGAFF
few	TRBV5-4	TRBJ1-6	CASSSGTGFSPLHF
-	TRBV18	TRBJ1-2	CASSPNGGLGYTF
-	TRBV30	TRBJ1-2	CASGRQIANYGYTF
-	TRBV25-1	TRBJ1-6	CASSDYRDSSPLHF
medium-sized	TRBV28	TRBJ1-2	CASSFRGYGYTF
-	TRBV12-1	TRBJ2-5	CASSFRIGGKTQYF
-	TRBV5-4	TRBJ2-5	CASSLGGDAQETQYF
-	TRBV7-9	TRBJ1-2	CASSFPNPNYGYTF
-	TRBV7-2	TRBJ2-7	CASRRRAGGNYEQYF
-	TRBV10-2	TRBJ2-1	CASSPGTSGSNEQFF
few	TRBV10-3	TRBJ2-1	CAITSLEYNEQFF
few	TRBV4-1	TRBJ1-1	CASSHQTGTGAMNTEAFF
once	TRBV6-5	TRBJ1-2	CASSVRGEGYTF
-	TRBV5-1	TRBJ2-1	CASSGGTASNEQFF
few	TRBV27	TRBJ2-7	CASSSSPLGQGVSYEQYF
-	TRBV5-1	TRBJ2-5	CASSQYQETQYF
-	TRBV25-1	TRBJ2-4	CASTLPKGAAAKNIQYF
-	TRBV18	TRBJ2-6	CASSPQGIRANVLTF
large	TRBV7-9	TRBJ1-5	CASSSGTGGLNQPQHF